The 21 T cell receptor beta chains in this list originate from one sample, sequenced in a study of CD8+CD57+ T cells in acquired aplastic anemia. For sequencing, patients were chosen who had shown expansion of CD8+CD57+ cells by flow cytometry. Genomic DNA was employed as the template in profiling TCR beta VDJ and CDR3. MiXCR, run by TCRdb on the reads, gives a single entry per CDR3 protein. This table holds about 160,000 distinct CDR3 sequences, about 50% found once. The sequenced material came from sorted CD4+, CD8+, or CD8+CD57+ T cells (not recorded which) from PBMCs. The receptors were gathered from a human donor with aplastic anemia.

The chain combines TRBV14 with TRBJ2-7; 7 bases line up with TRBD2. Per germline, CDR1 SGHDN and CDR2 FVKESK. Trimming cost V 0 bases and J 4 bases; bases outside gene matches: 3. The CDR3 runs to 14 residues. The chain's CDR3 is CASSQEGEGYEQYF. The DNA of the CDR3 is TGTGCCAGCAGCCAAGAGGGGGAGGGTTACGAGCAGTACTTC.

The chain links TRBV24-1 to TRBJ2-6; D tentatively reads TRBD1 or TRBD2 (5 bases each). V was trimmed by 3 bases and J by 1 base, leaving 9 bases between them. The CDR3 spans 16 residues. From germline, CDR1 is KGHDR and CDR2 SFDVKD. The CDR3 loop reads CATSDGGRSGANVLTF. The DNA of the CDR3 is TGTGCCACCAGTGATGGGGGAAGGTCTGGGGCCAACGTCCTGACTTTC.

This clonotype came up many times. V usage is TRBV29-1 and J usage is TRBJ2-3; the match to TRBD2 covers 12 bases. The CDR3 covers 19 residues. CDR1 and CDR2 from the germline V gene are SQVTM and ANQGSEA. V shed 6 bases, J shed 0 bases, and the junction held 16 bases outside the gene matches. The CDR3 spells CSVGTSGRLRLRSTDTQYF. The CDR3 DNA reads as TGCAGCGTGGGCACTAGCGGGAGGCTACGACTTCGTAGCACAGATACGCAGTATTTT.

The genes are TRBV19 and TRBJ2-7; D is possibly TRBD1 (6 bases). V was pared by 4 bases and J by 0 bases, with 10 bases between. CDR3 size: 14 residues. Germline-derived CDR1 and CDR2 are LNHDA and SQIVND (reference sequence). The CDR3 sequence: CASSNGDISYEQYF. The CDR3, as DNA: TGTGCCAGTAGTAATGGGGACATCTCCTACGAGCAGTACTTC.

The rearrangement links TRBV2 to TRBJ2-2, with 7 bases fitting TRBD1. This CDR3 is built from 13 residues. V trimming: 6 bases; J trimming: 6 bases; junction bases outside the gene matches: 4. Germline values: CDR1 SNHLY, CDR2 FYNNEI. The CDR3 nucleotides are TGTGCCAGCAGGACAGGGTCGGCCGGGGAGCTGTTTTTT. The encoded protein is CASRTGSAGELFF.

The chain joins TRBV24-1 to TRBJ2-5, with unresolved D. Trimming left V 5 bases short and J 5 bases short, with 14 bases between. Germline values: CDR1 KGHDR, CDR2 SFDVKD. This CDR3 has 14 amino acids. This chain's CDR3 is CATSALSRWETQYF. CDR3 sequence (DNA): TGTGCCACCAGTGCATTGTCCCGGTGGGAGACCCAGTACTTC.

Details on this clonotype: At one end the junction does not follow the germline gene, possibly because of a read error. The chain uses TRBV10-3 and TRBJ1-5; a weak D match, TRBD1 (5 bases). This CDR3 has 15 amino acids. The germline gives CDR1 ENHRY, CDR2 SYGVKD. CDR3 region: CAISPGGGGNQPQRF. CDR3 bases: TGTGCCATCAGTCCGGGGGGAGGCGGCAATCAGCCCCAGCGTTTT.

This sequence joins TRBV10-3 and TRBJ2-2; 12 bases are shared with TRBD2. CDR3 length: 15 amino acids. In germline, CDR1 is ENHRY, CDR2 SYGVKD. V trimming: 9 bases; J trimming: 6 bases; junction bases outside the gene matches: 8. This chain's CDR3 is CAMAPLAGGPGELFF. The CDR3 nucleotides are TGTGCCATGGCGCCCCTAGCGGGGGGGCCCGGGGAGCTGTTTTTT.

Many counts were recorded for this clonotype. The rearrangement uses TRBV9 and TRBJ1-1, with no clear D. Trimming pared 5 bases from V and 2 bases from J, leaving 10 bases between. The CDR3 is 13 residues long. The germline V gene encodes CDR1 SGDLS and CDR2 YYNGEE. In DNA, the CDR3 is TGTGCCAGCAGGGCGACTGACAACACTGAAGCTTTCTTT. Protein: CASRATDNTEAFF.

This sequence joins TRBV7-2 and TRBJ2-5; maybe TRBD1 (5 bases). Per germline, CDR1 SGHTA and CDR2 FQGNSA. The V end lost 6 bases, the J end lost 4 bases, and 12 bases lay between the germline ends. This CDR3 has 13 residues. CDR3 nucleotides: TGTGCCAGCAGAAGGGGCCGAGGAGAGACCCAGTACTTC. This translates into CASRRGRGETQYF.

This clonotype was recorded a few times. V and J are TRBV15 and TRBJ2-7, with a possible D match to TRBD2 (5 bases). Germline CDR1 is LNHNV and CDR2 is YYDKDF (reference sequence). The V and J ends lost 0 bases and 6 bases respectively, with 12 bases between them. The CDR3 consists of 14 residues. The CDR3 loop is CATSRDRAALEQYF. The CDR3 DNA reads TGTGCCACCAGCAGAGATCGAGCGGCTCTCGAGCAGTACTTC.

V gene TRBV4-1 combines with J gene TRBJ1-1, with TRBD1 matching over 8 bases. Trimming at V came to 3 bases and at J to 10 bases, leaving 7 bases not matched to a gene. This CDR3 region has 13 residues. CDR1 is MGHRA, CDR2 YSYEKL, per germline. The chain's CDR3 is CASSQVTGESAFF. DNA of the CDR3: TGCGCCAGCAGCCAGGTGACAGGGGAATCAGCTTTCTTT.

The V and J genes are TRBV24-1 and TRBJ2-3, with a possible D match to TRBD2 (6 bases). Per germline, CDR1 KGHDR and CDR2 SFDVKD. V lost 12 bases and J lost 1, with 25 bases in between. There are 17 residues in the CDR3. Here the CDR3 reads CAWSVGGTTFGTDTQYF. CDR3 DNA: TGTGCCTGGAGTGTAGGCGGGACGACCTTTGGCACAGATACGCAGTATTTT.

This clonotype was counted many times. The chain employs TRBV11-2 and TRBJ2-1, with D possibly matching TRBD2 (6 bases). V was clipped by 5 bases and J by 1 base, with 18 bases between them. The CDR3 extends over 17 amino acids. Germline V gives CDR1 SGHAT, CDR2 FQNNGV. CDR3 DNA sequence: TGTGCCAGCAGCCCTAGGACCCCGCGGGGATCCTACAATGAGCAGTTCTTC. As protein: CASSPRTPRGSYNEQFF.

The chain recombines TRBV7-2 with TRBJ1-1, with D maybe TRBD1 (5 bases). CDR3 length: 15 amino acids. Germline V lookup: CDR1 SGHTA, CDR2 FQGNSA. Trimming removed 8 bases at V and 4 bases at J, with 20 bases between. In DNA, the CDR3 is TGTGCCAGCTCACCACTTGGGGGGGTAGGCACTGAAGCTTTCTTT. It yields the protein CASSPLGGVGTEAFF.

This clonotype was recorded many times. The chain recombines TRBV19 with TRBJ2-7, with D tentatively TRBD1 or TRBD2 (5 bases each). V gave up 5 bases and J gave up 2 bases, with 10 bases separating them. The CDR3 consists of 13 residues. The germline CDR1 and CDR2 sequences are LNHDA and SQIVND (reference sequence). The CDR3 nucleotides are TGTGCCAGTAGTCCCTCGGGGCCCTACGAGCAGTACTTC. Translated, it gives CASSPSGPYEQYF.

The chain links TRBV27 to TRBJ2-1; the D is unclear. This CDR3 has 11 residues. The germline gives CDR1 MNHEY, CDR2 SMNVEV (reference sequence). The V end was cut by 5 bases, the J end by 7 bases, with 6 bases between. CDR3 nucleotides: TGTGCCAGCAGTCCCGGTAATGAGCAGTTCTTC. It translates to CASSPGNEQFF.

This clonotype was seen ten or more times. The rearrangement joins TRBV7-2 to TRBJ1-1; D gene unclear. With 2 bases removed from V and 4 bases from J, the gap between germline ends came to 5 bases. Germline assignment: CDR1 SGHTA and CDR2 FQGNSA. This CDR3 spans 12 amino acids. CDR3 sequence: CASSLWATEAFF. DNA of the CDR3: TGTGCCAGCAGCTTATGGGCCACTGAAGCTTTCTTT.

This sequence joins TRBV9 and TRBJ2-5; 8 bases are shared with TRBD2. V shed 3 bases, J shed 5 bases, and the junction held 3 bases outside the gene matches. CDR3 length: 13 residues. CDR1 and CDR2 from the germline V gene are SGDLS and YYNGEE. CDR3 DNA: TGTGCCAGCAGCGGCCCGGGGGGGGAGACCCAGTACTTC. It translates to CASSGPGGETQYF.

Concerning this clonotype itself: A much larger clone differs from this one at a single base, so this may be a read error. Here the CDR3 omits its conserved ending phenylalanine or tryptophan, so a read error is the likely source. The chain is built from TRBV6-2 or TRBV6-3 and TRBJ1-1; D not resolved. The CDR3 spans 11 residues. The V end was cut by 4 bases, the J end by 6 bases, with 6 bases between. Looked up from germline, CDR1 is MNHEY and CDR2 is SVGEGT. CDR3 amino acids: CASSFEAEAFS. The CDR3, as DNA: TGTGCCAGCAGTTTTGAAGCTGAAGCTTTCTCT.

In this sample, this clonotype turned up a few times. V gene TRBV11-2 combines with J gene TRBJ1-2; TRBD1 agrees at 8 bases. The CDR3 runs to 16 residues. Germline V gene sequence: CDR1 SGHAT, CDR2 FQNNGV. With 0 bases clipped from V and 8 bases from J, the junction kept 11 bases outside the gene matches. The CDR3 reads CASSLERTGLGLGYTF. Written as DNA, the CDR3 is TGTGCCAGCAGCTTAGAGAGGACAGGGTTGGGGTTGGGCTACACCTTC.